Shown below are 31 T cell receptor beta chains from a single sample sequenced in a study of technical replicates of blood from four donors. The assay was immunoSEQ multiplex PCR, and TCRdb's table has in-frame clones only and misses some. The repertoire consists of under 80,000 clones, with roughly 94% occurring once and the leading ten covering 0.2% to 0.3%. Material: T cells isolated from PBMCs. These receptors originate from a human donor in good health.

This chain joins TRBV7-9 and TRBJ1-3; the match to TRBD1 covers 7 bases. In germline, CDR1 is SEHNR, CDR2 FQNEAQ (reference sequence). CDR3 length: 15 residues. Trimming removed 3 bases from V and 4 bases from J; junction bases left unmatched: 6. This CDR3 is CASSFMTGSGNTIYF. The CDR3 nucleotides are TGTGCCAGCAGCTTCATGACAGGGTCGGGAAACACCATATATTTT.

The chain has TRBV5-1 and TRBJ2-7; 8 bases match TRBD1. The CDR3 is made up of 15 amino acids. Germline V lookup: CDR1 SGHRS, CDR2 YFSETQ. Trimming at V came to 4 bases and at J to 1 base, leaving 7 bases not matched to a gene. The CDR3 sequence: CASSQRTGSSYEQYF. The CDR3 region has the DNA TGCGCCAGCAGCCAGAGGACAGGGTCTTCCTACGAGCAGTACTTC. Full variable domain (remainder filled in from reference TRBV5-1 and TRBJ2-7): KAGVTQTPRYLIKTRGQQVTLSCSPISGHRSVSWYQQTPGQGLQFLFEYFSETQRNKGNFPGRFSGRQFSNSRSEMNVSTLELGDSALYLCASSQRTGSSYEQYFGPGTRLTVT.

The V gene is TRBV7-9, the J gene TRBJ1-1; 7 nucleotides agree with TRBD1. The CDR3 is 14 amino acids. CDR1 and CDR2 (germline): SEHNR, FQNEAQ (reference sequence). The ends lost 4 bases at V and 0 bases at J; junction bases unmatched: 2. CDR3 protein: CASSSTGVNTEAFF. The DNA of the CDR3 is TGTGCCAGCAGCTCAACAGGGGTGAACACTGAAGCTTTCTTT. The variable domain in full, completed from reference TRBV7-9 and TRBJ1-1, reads DTGVSQNPRHKITKRGQNVTFRCDPISEHNRLYWYRQTLGQGPEFLTYFQNEAQLEKSRLLSDRFSAERPKGSFSTLEIQRTEQGDSAMYLCASSSTGVNTEAFFGQGTRLTVV.

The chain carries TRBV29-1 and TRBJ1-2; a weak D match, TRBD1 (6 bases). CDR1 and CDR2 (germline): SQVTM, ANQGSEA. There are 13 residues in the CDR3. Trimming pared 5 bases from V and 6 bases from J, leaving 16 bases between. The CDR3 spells CSVPQGYRDGYTF. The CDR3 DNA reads TGCAGCGTTCCGCAGGGGTATCGCGATGGCTACACCTTC.

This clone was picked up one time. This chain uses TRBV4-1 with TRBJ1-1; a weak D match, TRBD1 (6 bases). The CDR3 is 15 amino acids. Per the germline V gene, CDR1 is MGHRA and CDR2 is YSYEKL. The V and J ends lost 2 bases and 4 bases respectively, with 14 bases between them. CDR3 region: CASSQKGRGGTEAFF. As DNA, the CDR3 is TGCGCCAGCAGCCAAAAGGGGAGGGGGGGCACTGAAGCTTTCTTT.

This chain's CDR3 is CASSRGTGRTYEQYF. CDR3 nucleotide sequence: TGTGCCAGCAGCCGAGGCACCGGGAGAACCTACGAGCAGTACTTC. V gene TRBV11-2 combines with J gene TRBJ2-7, with TRBD2 as a possible D gene (6 bases). Germline V gives CDR1 SGHAT, CDR2 FQNNGV. This CDR3 is built from 15 residues. The V gene lost 5 bases and the J gene lost 2 bases, with 16 bases spanning the gap.

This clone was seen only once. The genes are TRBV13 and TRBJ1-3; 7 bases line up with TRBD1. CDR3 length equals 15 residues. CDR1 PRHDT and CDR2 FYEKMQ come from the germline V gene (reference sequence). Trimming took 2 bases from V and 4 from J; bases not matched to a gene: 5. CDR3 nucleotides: TGTGCCAGCAGCTTACCAGGGGGTGAAGGAAACACCATATATTTT. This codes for CASSLPGGEGNTIYF. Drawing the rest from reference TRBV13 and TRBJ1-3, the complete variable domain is AAGVIQSPRHLIKEKRETATLKCYPIPRHDTVYWYQQGPGQDPQFLISFYEKMQSDKGSIPDRFSAQQFSDYHSELNMSSLELGDSALYFCASSLPGGEGNTIYFGEGSWLTVV.

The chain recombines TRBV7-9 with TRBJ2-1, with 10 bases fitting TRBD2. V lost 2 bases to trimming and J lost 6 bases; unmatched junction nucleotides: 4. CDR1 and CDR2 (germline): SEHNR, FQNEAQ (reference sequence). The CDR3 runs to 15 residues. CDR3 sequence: CASSLPSGGFNEQFF. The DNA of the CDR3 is TGTGCCAGCAGCTTACCTAGCGGGGGTTTCAATGAGCAGTTCTTC. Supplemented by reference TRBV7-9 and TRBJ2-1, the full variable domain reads DTGVSQNPRHKITKRGQNVTFRCDPISEHNRLYWYRQTLGQGPEFLTYFQNEAQLEKSRLLSDRFSAERPKGSFSTLEIQRTEQGDSAMYLCASSLPSGGFNEQFFGPGTRLTVL.

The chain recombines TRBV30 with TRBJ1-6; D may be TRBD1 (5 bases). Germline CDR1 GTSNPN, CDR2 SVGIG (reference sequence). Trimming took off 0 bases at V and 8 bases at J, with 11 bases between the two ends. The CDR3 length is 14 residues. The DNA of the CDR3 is TGTGCCTGGAGTGTAATAGGGGTAGATTCACCCCTCCACTTT. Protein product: CAWSVIGVDSPLHF.

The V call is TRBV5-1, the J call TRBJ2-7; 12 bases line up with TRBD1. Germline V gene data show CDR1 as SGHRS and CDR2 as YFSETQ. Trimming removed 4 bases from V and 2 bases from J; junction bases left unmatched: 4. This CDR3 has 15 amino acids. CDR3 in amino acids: CASSARDRGPYEQYF. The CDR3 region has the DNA TGCGCCAGCAGCGCCCGGGACAGGGGGCCCTACGAGCAGTACTTC.

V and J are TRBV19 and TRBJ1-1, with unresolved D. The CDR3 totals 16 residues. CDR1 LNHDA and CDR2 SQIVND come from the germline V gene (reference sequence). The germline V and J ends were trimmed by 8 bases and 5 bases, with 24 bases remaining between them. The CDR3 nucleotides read TGTGCCAGTGAGGACCCAGGAGGGATGATGGGGACTGAAGCTTTCTTT. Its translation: CASEDPGGMMGTEAFF. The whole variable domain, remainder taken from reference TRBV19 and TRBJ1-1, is DGGITQSPKYLFRKEGQNVTLSCEQNLNHDAMYWYRQDPGQGLRLIYYSQIVNDFQKGDIAEGYSVSREKKESFPLTVTSAQKNPTAFYLCASEDPGGMMGTEAFFGQGTRLTVV.

CDR3 coding DNA: TGTGCCAGCAGTTTTTCCTCAGGGGGCAGCTACGAGCAGTACTTC. Translation gives CASSFSSGGSYEQYF. The V call is TRBV27, the J call TRBJ2-7; 8 bases map to TRBD1. The CDR3 covers 15 residues. Germline-derived CDR1 and CDR2 are MNHEY and SMNVEV (reference sequence). The J segment lost 3 bases and the V segment lost 3 bases, leaving 7 bases of the junction unmatched.

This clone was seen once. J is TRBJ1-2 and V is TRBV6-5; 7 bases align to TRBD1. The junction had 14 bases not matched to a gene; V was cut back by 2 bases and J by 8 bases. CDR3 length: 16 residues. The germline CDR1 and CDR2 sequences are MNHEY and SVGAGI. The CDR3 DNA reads TGTGCCAGCAGTTACGCGACAGGGTCTCTATCTATGGGCTACACCTTC. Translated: CASSYATGSLSMGYTF.

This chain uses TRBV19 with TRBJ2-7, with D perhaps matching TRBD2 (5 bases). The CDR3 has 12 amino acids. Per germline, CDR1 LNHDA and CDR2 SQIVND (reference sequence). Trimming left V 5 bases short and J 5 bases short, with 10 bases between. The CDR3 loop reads CASSEGRDEQYF. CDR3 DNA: TGTGCCAGTAGTGAGGGTCGGGACGAGCAGTACTTC.

In DNA form, the CDR3 reads TGTGCCAGCAGCCAAGTTCTTGCGGGCACAGATACGCAGTATTTT. It is translated as CASSQVLAGTDTQYF. The chain links TRBV4-2 to TRBJ2-3; D not resolved. Germline CDR1 LGHNA, CDR2 YNFKEQ. The CDR3 extends over 15 amino acids. V dropped 1 base and J dropped 1 base, with 9 bases sitting between them.

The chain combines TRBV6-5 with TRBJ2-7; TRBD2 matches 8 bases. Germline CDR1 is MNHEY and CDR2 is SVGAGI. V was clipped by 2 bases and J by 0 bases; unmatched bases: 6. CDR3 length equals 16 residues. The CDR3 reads CASSYRSGRGSYEQYF. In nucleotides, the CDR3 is TGTGCCAGCAGTTACCGTTCCGGGAGGGGCTCCTACGAGCAGTACTTC.

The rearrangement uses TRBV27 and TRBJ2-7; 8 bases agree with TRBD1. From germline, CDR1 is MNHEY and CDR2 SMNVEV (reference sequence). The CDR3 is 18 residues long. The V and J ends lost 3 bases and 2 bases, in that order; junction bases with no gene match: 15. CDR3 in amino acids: CASSLWGQDLGDTYEQYF. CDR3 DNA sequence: TGTGCCAGCAGTTTGTGGGGACAGGACCTGGGGGATACCTACGAGCAGTACTTC.

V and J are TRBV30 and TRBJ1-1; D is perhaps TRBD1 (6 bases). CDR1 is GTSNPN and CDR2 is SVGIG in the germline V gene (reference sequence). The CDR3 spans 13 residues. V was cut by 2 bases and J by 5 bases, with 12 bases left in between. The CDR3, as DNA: TGTGCCTGGAGTACCTCAAGGGGGACTGAAGCTTTCTTT. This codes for CAWSTSRGTEAFF.

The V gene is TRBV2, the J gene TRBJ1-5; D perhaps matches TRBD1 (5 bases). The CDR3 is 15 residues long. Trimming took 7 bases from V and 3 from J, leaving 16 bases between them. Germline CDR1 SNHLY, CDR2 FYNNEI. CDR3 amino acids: CASKAFRVDNQPQHF. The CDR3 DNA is TGTGCCAGCAAGGCGTTCAGGGTGGACAATCAGCCCCAGCATTTT.

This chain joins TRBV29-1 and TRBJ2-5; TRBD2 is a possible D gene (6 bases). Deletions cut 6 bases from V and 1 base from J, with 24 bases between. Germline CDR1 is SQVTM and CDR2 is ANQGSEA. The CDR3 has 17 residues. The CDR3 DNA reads TGCAGCGTCACAAGGGGCGGGGCGCCCTCAACCCAAGAGACCCAGTACTTC. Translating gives CSVTRGGAPSTQETQYF.

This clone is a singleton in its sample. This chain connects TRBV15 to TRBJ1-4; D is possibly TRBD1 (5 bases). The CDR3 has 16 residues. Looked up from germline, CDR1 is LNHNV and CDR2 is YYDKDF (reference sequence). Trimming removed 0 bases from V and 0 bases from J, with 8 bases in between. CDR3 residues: CATSRDLTATNEKLFF. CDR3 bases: TGTGCCACCAGCAGAGATCTGACAGCAACTAATGAAAAACTGTTTTTT.

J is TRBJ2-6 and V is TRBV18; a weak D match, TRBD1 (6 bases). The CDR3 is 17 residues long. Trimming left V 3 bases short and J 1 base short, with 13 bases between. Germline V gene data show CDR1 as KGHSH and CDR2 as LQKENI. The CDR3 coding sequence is TGTGCCAGCTCACCGGGACAAGCCATGTCTGGGGCCAACGTCCTGACTTTC. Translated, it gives CASSPGQAMSGANVLTF.

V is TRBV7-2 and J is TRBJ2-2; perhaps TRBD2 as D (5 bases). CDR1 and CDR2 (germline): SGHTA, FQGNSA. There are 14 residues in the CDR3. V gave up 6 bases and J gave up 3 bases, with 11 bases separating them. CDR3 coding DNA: TGTGCCAGCAGGCTCGGGCGGGACACCGGGGAGCTGTTTTTT. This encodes CASRLGRDTGELFF.

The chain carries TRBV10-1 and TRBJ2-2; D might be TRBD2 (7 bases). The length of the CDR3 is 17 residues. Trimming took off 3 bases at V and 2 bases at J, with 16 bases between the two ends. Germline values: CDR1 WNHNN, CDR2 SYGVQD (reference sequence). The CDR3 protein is CASSDWGGLTNTGELFF. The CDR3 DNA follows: TGCGCCAGCAGTGATTGGGGGGGCCTGACAAACACCGGGGAGCTGTTTTTT.

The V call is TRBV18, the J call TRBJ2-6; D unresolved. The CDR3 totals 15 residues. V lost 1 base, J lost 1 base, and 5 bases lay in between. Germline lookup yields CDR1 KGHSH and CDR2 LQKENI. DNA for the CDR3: TGTGCCAGCTCACCACTAGAATCTGGGGCCAACGTCCTGACTTTC. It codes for CASSPLESGANVLTF.

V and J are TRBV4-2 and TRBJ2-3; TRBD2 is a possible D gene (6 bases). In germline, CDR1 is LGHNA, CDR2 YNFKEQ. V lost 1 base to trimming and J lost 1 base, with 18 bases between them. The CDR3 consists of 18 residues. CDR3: CASSQVGVRRDGTDTQYF. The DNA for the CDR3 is TGTGCCAGCAGCCAAGTAGGTGTGAGGCGGGACGGCACAGATACGCAGTATTTT.

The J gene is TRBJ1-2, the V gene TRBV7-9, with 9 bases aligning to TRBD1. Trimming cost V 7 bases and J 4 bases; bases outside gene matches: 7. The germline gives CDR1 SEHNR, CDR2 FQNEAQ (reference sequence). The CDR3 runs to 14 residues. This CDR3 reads CASILQGAGYGYTF. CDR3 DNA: TGTGCCAGCATATTACAGGGGGCAGGCTATGGCTACACCTTC.

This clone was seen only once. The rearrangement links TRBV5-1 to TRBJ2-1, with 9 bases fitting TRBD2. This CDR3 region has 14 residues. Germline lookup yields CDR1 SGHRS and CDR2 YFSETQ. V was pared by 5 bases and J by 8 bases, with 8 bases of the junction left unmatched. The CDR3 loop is CASRSGRLQDEQFF. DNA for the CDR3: TGCGCCAGCAGAAGCGGGAGGCTACAGGATGAGCAGTTCTTC.

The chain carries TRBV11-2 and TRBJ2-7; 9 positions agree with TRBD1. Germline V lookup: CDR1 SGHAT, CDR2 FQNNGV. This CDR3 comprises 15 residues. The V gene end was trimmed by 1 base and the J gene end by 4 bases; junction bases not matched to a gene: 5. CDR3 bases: TGTGCCAGCAGCTTAGCTGGACAGGGGACATACGAGCAGTACTTC. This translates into CASSLAGQGTYEQYF.

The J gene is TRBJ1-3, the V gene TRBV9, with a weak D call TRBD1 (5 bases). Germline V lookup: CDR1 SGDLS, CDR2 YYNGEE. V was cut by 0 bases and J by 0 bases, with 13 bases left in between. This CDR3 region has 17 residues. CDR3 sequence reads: CASSVEGTGGSGNTIYF. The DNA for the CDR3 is TGTGCCAGCAGCGTAGAAGGAACGGGGGGCTCTGGAAACACCATATATTTT. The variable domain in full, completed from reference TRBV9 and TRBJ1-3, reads DSGVTQTPKHLITATGQRVTLRCSPRSGDLSVYWYQQSLDQGLQFLIQYYNGEERAKGNILERFSAQQFPDLHSELNLSSLELGDSALYFCASSVEGTGGSGNTIYFGEGSWLTVV.

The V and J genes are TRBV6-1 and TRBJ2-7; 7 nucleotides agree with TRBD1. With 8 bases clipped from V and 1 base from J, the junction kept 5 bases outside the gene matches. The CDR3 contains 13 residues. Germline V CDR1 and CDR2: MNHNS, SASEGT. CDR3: CASLTGDSYEQYF. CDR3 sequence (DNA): TGTGCCAGCCTCACAGGGGATTCCTACGAGCAGTACTTC.